Each of the 10 T cell receptor beta chains below was sequenced from the same sample in a study of cytotoxic CD8 clonotypes in ibrutinib-treated CLL. Assay used: immunoSEQ multiplex PCR; TCRdb lists only in-frame clones, some missing. Among over 70,000 clones listed, roughly three quarters were seen once. The material sequenced was PBMCs, taken after 12 months of ibrutinib treatment. The receptors originated from a human donor with chronic lymphocytic leukemia.

The genes are TRBV27 and TRBJ2-7; D is uncertain. Between the trimmed V and J ends, which lost 3 bases and 3 bases, there was a span of 9 bases. The CDR3 is 13 amino acids. Germline V CDR1 and CDR2: MNHEY, SMNVEV (reference sequence). The CDR3 region is CASSLGYGYEQYF. CDR3 DNA sequence: TGTGCCAGCAGTTTGGGGTATGGCTACGAGCAGTACTTC.

The chain has TRBV11-2 and TRBJ2-1, with 8 positions matching TRBD2. The CDR3 runs 14 residues. V dropped 4 bases and J dropped 2; count of bases not matched to a gene: 1. Germline loops: CDR1 SGHAT, CDR2 FQNNGV. The CDR3 sequence is CASSYGGAYNEQFF. In nucleotides, the CDR3 is TGTGCCAGCAGCTACGGGGGGGCCTACAATGAGCAGTTCTTC.

The V call is TRBV7-9, the J call TRBJ2-7; 7 nucleotides align to TRBD1. V dropped 5 bases and J dropped 0; count of bases not matched to a gene: 10. Germline V gives CDR1 SEHNR, CDR2 FQNEAQ (reference sequence). The CDR3 sequence is 16 residues long. CDR3 protein: CASSPLRAGGSYEQYF. The CDR3 DNA reads as TGTGCCAGCAGCCCCCTCCGGGCAGGGGGCTCCTACGAGCAGTACTTC.

The chain joins TRBV27 to TRBJ2-3; D remains unclear. The length of the CDR3 is 14 residues. Germline-derived CDR1 and CDR2 are MNHEY and SMNVEV (reference sequence). Trimming pared 0 bases from V and 4 bases from J, leaving 8 bases between. For the CDR3, the DNA is TGTGCCAGCAGTTTATCGGCGGCGGCAGATACGCAGTATTTT. This gives the protein CASSLSAAADTQYF.

J is TRBJ2-3 and V is TRBV18; unclear D gene. CDR3 length equals 14 residues. Germline CDR1 KGHSH, CDR2 LQKENI. Between the trimmed V and J ends, which lost 3 bases and 1 base, there was a span of 8 bases. The DNA for the CDR3 is TGTGCCAGCTCACCCCCGTCCCGCACAGATACGCAGTATTTT. This translates into CASSPPSRTDTQYF.

V is TRBV28 and J is TRBJ2-1, with D uncertain. Trimming took off 8 bases at V and 7 bases at J, with 18 bases between the two ends. The CDR3 runs 14 residues. Germline assignment: CDR1 MDHEN and CDR2 SYDVKM. The CDR3 region is CASGSRRPRNEQFF. DNA of the CDR3: TGTGCCAGCGGCTCGCGCAGACCCCGGAATGAGCAGTTCTTC.

The CDR3, as DNA: TGCGCCAGCAGCACGGGCCGTGAGCAGTTCTTC. This codes for CASSTGREQFF. The rearrangement joins TRBV4-3 to TRBJ2-1, with D uncertain. The CDR3 is made up of 11 amino acids. CDR1 and CDR2 (germline): LGHNA, YSLEER. V was trimmed by 5 bases and J by 9 bases, leaving 8 bases between them.

The rearrangement joins TRBV30 to TRBJ2-5, with 13 bases fitting TRBD2. Germline CDR1 reads GTSNPN; CDR2 reads SVGIG (reference sequence). The CDR3 length is 17 residues. Trimming cost V 0 bases and J 2 bases; bases outside gene matches: 6. The CDR3 loop reads CAWSVSRTSGGQETQYF. Here the CDR3 DNA reads TGTGCCTGGAGTGTATCGAGGACTAGCGGGGGTCAAGAGACCCAGTACTTC.

The V and J genes are TRBV27 and TRBJ1-5; 8 nucleotides agree with TRBD1. CDR3 length: 15 amino acids. Germline trimming cut 2 bases from V and 6 bases from J; bases unmatched to any gene: 6. CDR1 and CDR2 from the germline V gene are MNHEY and SMNVEV (reference sequence). Written as DNA, the CDR3 is TGTGCCAGCAGTTTAGCAGGGGGCGATGCTCAGCCCCAGCATTTT. Protein sequence: CASSLAGGDAQPQHF.

CDR3 residues: CASSFRTGLSYEQYF. In nucleotides, the CDR3 is TGTGCCAGCAGTTTCCGGACAGGGCTCTCCTACGAGCAGTACTTC. V usage is TRBV28 and J usage is TRBJ2-7, with 8 bases lining up with TRBD1. This CDR3 spans 15 amino acids. Germline CDR1 is MDHEN and CDR2 is SYDVKM. V shed 3 bases, J shed 0 bases, and the junction held 4 bases outside the gene matches. Looking up the rest from reference TRBV28 and TRBJ2-7 gives the full variable domain: DVKVTQSSRYLVKRTGEKVFLECVQDMDHENMFWYRQDPGLGLRLIYFSYDVKMKEKGDIPEGYSVSREKKERFSLILESASTNQTSMYLCASSFRTGLSYEQYFGPGTRLTVT.